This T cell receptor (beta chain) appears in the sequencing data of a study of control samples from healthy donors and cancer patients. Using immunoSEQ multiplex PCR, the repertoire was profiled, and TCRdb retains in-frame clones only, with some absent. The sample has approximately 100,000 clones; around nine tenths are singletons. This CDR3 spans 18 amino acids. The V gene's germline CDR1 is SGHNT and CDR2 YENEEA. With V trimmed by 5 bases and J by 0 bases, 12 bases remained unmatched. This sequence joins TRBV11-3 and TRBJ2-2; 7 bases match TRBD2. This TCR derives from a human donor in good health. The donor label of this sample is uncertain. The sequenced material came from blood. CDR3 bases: TGTGCCAGCAGCACCGCCCGTGGGCGGGGGACGAACACCGGGGAGCTGTTTTTT. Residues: CASSTARGRGTNTGELFF.